The 22 T cell receptor beta chains reported below all come from one sample, sequenced in a study of radiotherapy plus CTLA-4 blockade in lung cancer. Clones were sequenced by immunoSEQ multiplex PCR, and TCRdb holds only the in-frame ones, with some missing. This sample has about 49,000 clones, with around 84% found just once. This material consisted of peripheral blood, taken from a patient treated with radiotherapy plus ipilimumab. These receptor sequences come from a human donor with non-small cell lung cancer whose response to radiotherapy plus ipilimumab could not be evaluated.

This chain links TRBV18 with TRBJ1-1; TRBD1 is a possible D gene (5 bases). The germline V gene encodes CDR1 KGHSH and CDR2 LQKENI. The CDR3 covers 13 residues. With 4 bases removed from V and 1 base from J, the gap between germline ends came to 7 bases. CDR3: CASSHGQNTEAFF. In DNA form, the CDR3 reads TGTGCCAGCTCACACGGACAGAACACTGAAGCTTTCTTT. Using reference TRBV18 and TRBJ1-1 for the parts outside the CDR3, the full variable domain is NAGVMQNPRHLVRRRGQEARLRCSPMKGHSHVYWYRQLPEEGLKFMVYLQKENIIDESGMPKERFSAEFPKEGPSILRIQQVVRGDSAAYFCASSHGQNTEAFFGQGTRLTVV.

This clone was counted a few times. The V call is TRBV29-1, the J call TRBJ2-3; TRBD1 matches at 7 bases. The germline V gene has CDR1 SQVTM and CDR2 ANQGSEA. This CDR3 contains 14 residues. V was pared by 7 bases and J by 5 bases, with 12 bases of the junction left unmatched. The CDR3 loop reads CSARTGVGLDTQYF. The CDR3 DNA follows: TGCAGCGCTCGAACAGGGGTGGGCCTAGATACGCAGTATTTT.

The gene calls are TRBV28 and TRBJ1-5, with TRBD1 as a possible D gene (6 bases). Germline V CDR1 and CDR2: MDHEN, SYDVKM. V lost 3 bases and J lost 6, with 15 bases in between. The CDR3 sequence is 15 residues long. DNA for the CDR3: TGTGCCAGCAGTTTGTTCGGGGAGGGGGGTCAGCCCCAGCATTTT. Protein sequence: CASSLFGEGGQPQHF.

The rearrangement joins TRBV21-1 to TRBJ2-7; TRBD1 is the table's D call and was not checked against the DNA. TRBV21-1 is a pseudogene locus. This CDR3 has 19 amino acids. The CDR3 coding sequence is TGTGCCAGCAGCAAAGGCTATTTCCCTCAGACATACAGCTCCTACGAGCAGTACTTC. Protein product: CASSKGYFPQTYSSYEQYF.

V is TRBV2 and J is TRBJ2-1; 12 bases match TRBD2. This CDR3 region has 15 residues. Unmatched junction bases numbered 2, after V lost 6 bases and J lost 2 bases. The germline CDR1 and CDR2 sequences are SNHLY and FYNNEI. CDR3 sequence: CASRGTSGPYNEQFF. CDR3 coding DNA: TGTGCCAGCAGAGGGACTAGCGGGCCCTACAATGAGCAGTTCTTC.

The chain is built from TRBV2 and TRBJ2-7, with 9 bases identical to TRBD2. Germline CDR1 SNHLY, CDR2 FYNNEI. The CDR3 is made up of 18 amino acids. The V gene end was trimmed by 7 bases and the J gene end by 2 bases; junction bases not matched to a gene: 18. In nucleotides, the CDR3 is TGTGCCAGCACCACGGGCCCAGGTAGCGGGAGTCTCCCCTACGAGCAGTACTTC. It yields the protein CASTTGPGSGSLPYEQYF.

This chain links TRBV9 with TRBJ2-1, with TRBD2 matching 9 bases. The germline CDR1 and CDR2 sequences are SGDLS and YYNGEE. V gave up 3 bases and J gave up 9 bases; unmatched junction bases: 13. CDR3 size: 16 residues. This chain's CDR3 is CASSDGIAGELGEQFF. The CDR3 DNA reads as TGTGCCAGCAGCGACGGCATAGCGGGAGAGTTGGGTGAGCAGTTCTTC.

This clone appeared a few times. The chain couples TRBV27 to TRBJ2-7; 10 nucleotides align to TRBD2. The CDR3 sequence is 17 residues long. V was clipped by 5 bases and J by 3 bases; unmatched bases: 13. Germline assignment: CDR1 MNHEY and CDR2 SMNVEV (reference sequence). CDR3 loop: CASSPHQVTSGRYEQYF. Written as DNA, the CDR3 is TGTGCCAGCAGTCCCCACCAGGTGACTAGCGGGCGCTACGAGCAGTACTTC.

The chain joins TRBV14 to TRBJ1-1; 10 nucleotides agree with TRBD1. V lost 0 bases, J lost 11 bases, and 6 bases stayed unmatched. Germline V CDR1 and CDR2: SGHDN, FVKESK. The CDR3 runs 14 residues. CDR3 amino acids: CASSQEGQGRRAFF. The DNA for the CDR3 is TGTGCCAGCAGCCAAGAGGGACAGGGGAGGCGGGCTTTCTTT.

As concerns this clone: Distinct nucleotide sequences in the sample also encode this CDR3. This chain uses TRBV27 with TRBJ1-5, with D uncertain. The CDR3 is 12 amino acids. V was shortened by 10 bases and J by 0 bases, with 7 bases between the two germline ends. CDR1 is MNHEY, CDR2 SMNVEV, per germline (reference sequence). The CDR3 region has the DNA TGTGCCACCGGTCTTAGCAATCAGCCCCAGCATTTT. Its translation: CATGLSNQPQHF.

The J gene is TRBJ2-3, the V gene TRBV7-3, with D perhaps matching TRBD2 (6 bases). The CDR3 sequence is 14 residues long. Germline CDR1 is SGHTA and CDR2 is FQGTGA. Trimming left V 5 bases short and J 1 base short, with 10 bases between. Here the CDR3 DNA reads TGTGCCAGCAGCCCTTCGGGAGGCACAGATACGCAGTATTTT. Amino acids: CASSPSGGTDTQYF.

This sequence joins TRBV2 and TRBJ1-5; 8 bases agree with TRBD1. Trimming removed 6 bases from V and 4 bases from J; junction bases left unmatched: 2. This CDR3 region has 13 residues. CDR1 and CDR2 (germline): SNHLY, FYNNEI. CDR3 region: CASSRDRNQPQHF. The CDR3 DNA sequence: TGTGCCAGCAGCCGGGACAGGAATCAGCCCCAGCATTTT.

V gene TRBV29-1 combines with J gene TRBJ1-1, with 9 bases aligning to TRBD1. V trimming: 3 bases; J trimming: 1 base; junction bases outside the gene matches: 0. CDR1 and CDR2 from the germline V gene are SQVTM and ANQGSEA. The CDR3 covers 13 residues. CDR3 sequence reads: CSVEGQGNTEAFF. CDR3 DNA: TGCAGCGTTGAGGGACAGGGGAACACTGAAGCTTTCTTT. The whole variable domain, filled in from reference TRBV29-1 and TRBJ1-1, reads SAVISQKPSRDICQRGTSLTIQCQVDSQVTMMFWYRQQPGQSLTLIATANQGSEATYESGFVIDKFPISRPNLTFSTLTVSNMSPEDSSIYLCSVEGQGNTEAFFGQGTRLTVV.

V and J are TRBV6-5 and TRBJ1-2, with D perhaps matching TRBD1 (5 bases). CDR1 and CDR2 from the germline V gene are MNHEY and SVGAGI. V was trimmed by 5 bases and J by 1 base, leaving 11 bases between them. The CDR3 length is 14 residues. CDR3 nucleotides: TGTGCCAGCAGTGACCTGACAGTTAACTATGGCTACACCTTC. Amino acids: CASSDLTVNYGYTF.

The CDR3 DNA reads TGTGCCAGCGGAGTAACTAGCGGGAGAGGCACCGGGGAGCTGTTTTTT. It translates to CASGVTSGRGTGELFF. J is TRBJ2-2 and V is TRBV2; TRBD2 matches at 11 bases. The CDR3 covers 16 residues. The ends lost 8 bases at V and 4 bases at J; junction bases unmatched: 9. Germline assignment: CDR1 SNHLY and CDR2 FYNNEI.

V gene TRBV10-3 combines with J gene TRBJ2-6; D unresolved. The CDR3 is 14 amino acids. Germline lookup yields CDR1 ENHRY and CDR2 SYGVKD. Trimming removed 9 bases at V and 0 bases at J, with 9 bases between. The CDR3 DNA is TGTGCCATACAGAAAAACTCTGGGGCCAACGTCCTGACTTTC. Amino acid sequence: CAIQKNSGANVLTF.

V and J are TRBV5-8 and TRBJ2-7, with D uncertain. Germline assignment: CDR1 SGHTS and CDR2 YDEGEE. This CDR3 is 13 amino acids long. Trimming cost V 4 bases and J 1 base, with 9 bases left between them. Here the CDR3 DNA reads TGTGCCAGCAGCCCCTTGCGGTCCTACGAGCAGTACTTC. Encoded protein: CASSPLRSYEQYF.

This chain uses TRBV27 with TRBJ1-1; a possible D gene is TRBD1 (6 bases). Trimming took off 1 base at V and 0 bases at J, with 6 bases between the two ends. This CDR3 is 14 amino acids long. Germline CDR1 is MNHEY and CDR2 is SMNVEV (reference sequence). The CDR3 DNA follows: TGTGCCAGCAGTTTATACAGGGTGAACACTGAAGCTTTCTTT. This sequence encodes CASSLYRVNTEAFF.

The table lists this clone with a count of one. The chain joins TRBV19 to TRBJ1-1; D remains unclear. CDR1 is LNHDA, CDR2 SQIVND, per germline (reference sequence). The length of the CDR3 is 13 residues. The V and J ends lost 3 bases and 5 bases respectively, with 10 bases between them. CDR3 in DNA: TGTGCCAGTAGTATGACTATAGGGACTGAAGCTTTCTTT. Protein: CASSMTIGTEAFF. The variable domain in full, with the rest retrieved from reference TRBV19 and TRBJ1-1, is DGGITQSPKYLFRKEGQNVTLSCEQNLNHDAMYWYRQDPGQGLRLIYYSQIVNDFQKGDIAEGYSVSREKKESFPLTVTSAQKNPTAFYLCASSMTIGTEAFFGQGTRLTVV.

The V call is TRBV27, the J call TRBJ2-6, with D hard to call. The CDR3 covers 16 residues. Per the germline V gene, CDR1 is MNHEY and CDR2 is SMNVEV (reference sequence). Between the trimmed V and J ends, which lost 4 bases and 1 base, there was a span of 11 bases. The CDR3 loop is CASSSPLRSGANVLTF. CDR3 DNA: TGTGCCAGCAGTTCCCCGTTGCGTTCTGGGGCCAACGTCCTGACTTTC.

V and J are TRBV9 and TRBJ1-6; D is possibly TRBD1 (6 bases). The CDR3 length is 14 residues. V was shortened by 3 bases and J by 6 bases, with 10 bases between the two germline ends. Germline V gives CDR1 SGDLS, CDR2 YYNGEE. The CDR3 DNA reads as TGTGCCAGCAGCGCGGGGGGCGCTAATTCACCCCTCCACTTT. Translation: CASSAGGANSPLHF.

This chain uses TRBV28 with TRBJ2-7; 11 bases agree with TRBD2. Looked up from germline, CDR1 is MDHEN and CDR2 is SYDVKM. V lost 6 bases to trimming and J lost 0 bases; unmatched junction nucleotides: 7. The CDR3 has 16 residues. The CDR3 loop is CASRPGLAVPSYEQYF. The DNA of the CDR3 is TGTGCCAGCAGGCCGGGACTAGCGGTTCCCTCCTACGAGCAGTACTTC.